This T cell receptor (beta chain) was observed in a study of CXCR3-negative and CXCR3-positive naive CD8 T cells. Overall study findings and caveats: Comparably high diversity was seen in both naive subsets, and much lower diversity in memory CD8+ cells.

Notes on this clonotype: Its specificity is unknown.

UMI-labeled 5' RACE TRB cDNA libraries were prepared from the cells. Reprocessing the 5' RACE reads, TCRdb reports a single entry for every CDR3 protein and omits DNA. The table for this sample gives 100,000 to 150,000 distinct CDR3 sequences. This CDR3 spans 16 amino acids. The authors gated naive CD8+ T cells as CD45RO-CCR7+CD27+CD95-. Material: naive CXCR3- CD8+ T cells from blood. Indicated subset: CD45RO-CCR7+CD27+CD95- naive CD8+ T cells lacking CXCR3 (TNR3-). The clonotype was recovered from a human donor in good health. Some clones in this sample may be carry-over from other donors' samples. This chain uses TRBV12-3 or TRBV12-4 with TRBJ2-7; without DNA, the TCRdb call of TRBD2 cannot be checked. CDR3 loop: CASSFASGGIPYEQYF.